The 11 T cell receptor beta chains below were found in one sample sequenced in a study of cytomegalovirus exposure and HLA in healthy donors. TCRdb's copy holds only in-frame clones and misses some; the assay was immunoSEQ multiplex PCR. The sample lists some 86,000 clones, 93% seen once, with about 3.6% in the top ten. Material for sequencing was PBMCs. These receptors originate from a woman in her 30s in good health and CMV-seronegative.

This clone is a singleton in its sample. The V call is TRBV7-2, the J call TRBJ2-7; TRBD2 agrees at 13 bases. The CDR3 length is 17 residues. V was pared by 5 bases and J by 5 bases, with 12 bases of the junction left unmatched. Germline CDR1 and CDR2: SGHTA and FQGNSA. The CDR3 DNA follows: TGTGCCAGCAGCACCCAAGTGGGACTAGCGGGGATGCACGAGCAGTACTTC. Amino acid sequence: CASSTQVGLAGMHEQYF.

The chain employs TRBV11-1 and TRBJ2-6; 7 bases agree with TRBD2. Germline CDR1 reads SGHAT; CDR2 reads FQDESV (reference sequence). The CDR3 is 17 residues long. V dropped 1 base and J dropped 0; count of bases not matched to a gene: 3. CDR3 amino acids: CASSLGPGGSGANVLTF. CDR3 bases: TGTGCCAGCAGCTTAGGGCCGGGGGGCTCTGGGGCCAACGTCCTGACTTTC.

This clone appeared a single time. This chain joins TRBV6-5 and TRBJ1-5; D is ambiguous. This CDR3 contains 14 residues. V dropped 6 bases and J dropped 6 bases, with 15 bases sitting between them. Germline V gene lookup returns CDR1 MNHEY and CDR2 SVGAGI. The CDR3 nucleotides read TGTGCCAGCAGATCTAATGTCGAGGGTCAGCCCCAGCATTTT. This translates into CASRSNVEGQPQHF.

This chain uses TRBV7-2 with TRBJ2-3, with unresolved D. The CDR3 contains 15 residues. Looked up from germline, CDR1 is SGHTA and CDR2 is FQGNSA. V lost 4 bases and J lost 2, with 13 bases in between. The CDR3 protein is CASSSNTAVTDTQYF. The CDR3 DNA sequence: TGTGCCAGCAGCTCGAATACAGCAGTCACAGATACGCAGTATTTT.

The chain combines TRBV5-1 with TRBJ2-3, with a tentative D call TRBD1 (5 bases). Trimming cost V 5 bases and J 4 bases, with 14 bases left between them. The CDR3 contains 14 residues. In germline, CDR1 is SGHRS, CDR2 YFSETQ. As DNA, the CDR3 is TGCGCCAGCAGTTCGGGTCAGGGCCCAGATACGCAGTATTTT. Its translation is CASSSGQGPDTQYF.

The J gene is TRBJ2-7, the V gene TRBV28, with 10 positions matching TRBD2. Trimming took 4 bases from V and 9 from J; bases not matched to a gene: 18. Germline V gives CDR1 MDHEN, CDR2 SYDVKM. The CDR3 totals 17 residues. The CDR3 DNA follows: TGTGCCAGCAGTTCCCGAACTATTCTAGCGGGGGCGAGGGGGCAGTACTTC. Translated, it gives CASSSRTILAGARGQYF.

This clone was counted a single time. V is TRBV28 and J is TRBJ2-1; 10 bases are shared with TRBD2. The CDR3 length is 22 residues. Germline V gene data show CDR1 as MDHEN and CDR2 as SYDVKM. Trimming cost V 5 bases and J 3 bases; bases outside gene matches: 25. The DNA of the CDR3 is TGTGCCAGCAGTGGGGCGGGTCCTGATAATCCTGGACTAGCGGAGAGCTACAATGAGCAGTTCTTC. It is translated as CASSGAGPDNPGLAESYNEQFF.

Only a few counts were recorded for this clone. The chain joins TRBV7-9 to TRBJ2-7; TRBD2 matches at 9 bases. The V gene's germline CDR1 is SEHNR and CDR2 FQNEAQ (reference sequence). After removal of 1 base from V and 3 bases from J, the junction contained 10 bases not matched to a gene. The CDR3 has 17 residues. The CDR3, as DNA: TGTGCCAGCAGCTTAGGTGAAGCGGGGGGTTTCTACTACGAGCAGTACTTC. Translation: CASSLGEAGGFYYEQYF.

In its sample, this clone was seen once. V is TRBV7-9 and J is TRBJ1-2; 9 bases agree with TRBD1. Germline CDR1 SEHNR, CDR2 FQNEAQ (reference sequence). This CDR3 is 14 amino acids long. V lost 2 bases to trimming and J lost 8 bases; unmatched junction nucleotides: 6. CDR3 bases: TGTGCCAGCAGCTTACCCCCGGGACAGGGAGGCTACACCTTC. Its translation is CASSLPPGQGGYTF.

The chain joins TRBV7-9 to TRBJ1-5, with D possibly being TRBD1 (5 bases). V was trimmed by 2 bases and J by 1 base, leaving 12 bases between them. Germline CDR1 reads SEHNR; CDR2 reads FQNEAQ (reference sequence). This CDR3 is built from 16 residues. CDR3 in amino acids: CASSLYGGGSNQPQHF. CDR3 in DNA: TGTGCCAGCAGCTTATATGGCGGGGGGAGCAATCAGCCCCAGCATTTT.

The CDR3 loop reads CASSKGQPTETQYF. The DNA of the CDR3 is TGTGCCAGCAGCAAGGGACAGCCCACGGAGACCCAGTACTTC. The V call is TRBV11-3, the J call TRBJ2-5, with 7 bases that match TRBD1. CDR1 and CDR2 (germline): SGHNT, YENEEA. The CDR3 consists of 14 residues. With V trimmed by 5 bases and J by 5 bases, 8 bases remained unmatched. The variable domain in full, completed from reference TRBV11-3 and TRBJ2-5, reads EAGVVQSPRYKIIEKKQPVAFWCNPISGHNTLYWYLQNLGQGPELLIRYENEEAVDDSQLPKDRFSAERLKGVDSTLKIQPAELGDSAVYLCASSKGQPTETQYFGPGTRLLVL.